This T cell receptor (beta chain) was recorded in a study of T-cell memory formation after mild COVID-19. Using its own MiXCR run on the 5' RACE reads, TCRdb lists one record per CDR3 protein. The profile shows around 55,000 distinct CDR3 sequences, around 9.5% of them singletons. Germline V gene sequence: CDR1 MNHEY, CDR2 SVGEGT. The CDR3 sequence is 14 residues long. V lost 2 bases and J 4 bases, leaving 12 bases between the germline ends. Sequencing used PBMCs or a T cell subset sorted from them (not recorded which). V and J are TRBV6-2 or TRBV6-3 and TRBJ2-7; tentatively, D is TRBD1 or TRBD2 (6 bases each). This receptor was identified in a man between 18 and 35 years old who had mild COVID-19 (a few samples of this study predate the infection). Cell type and time point are not known. CDR3 sequence reads: CASSYGGPRYEQYF. The CDR3, as DNA: TGTGCCAGCAGTTACGGGGGGCCGAGATACGAGCAGTACTTC.